This TCR beta chain was recovered during a study of blood T cell repertoires in COVID-19. From germline, CDR1 is LNHDA and CDR2 SQIVND (reference sequence). V dropped 2 bases and J dropped 2 bases, with 12 bases sitting between them. CDR3 length: 15 amino acids. Here immunoSEQ multiplex PCR was the method, and the copy in TCRdb shows in-frame clones only, minus some. The sample has roughly 100,000 clones; about 92% are singletons. Material: peripheral blood. This clonotype originated in an elderly woman in a cohort sampled during active COVID-19. The V gene is TRBV19, the J gene TRBJ1-2, with no clear D. The CDR3 DNA reads TGTGCCAGTAGTATATATCAGGTGTTCAACTATGGCTACACCTTC. Its translation: CASSIYQVFNYGYTF.